This TCR beta chain was sequenced for a study of blood T cells in healthy people across ages. Study results and caveats: Donor CMV status, an unknown factor, possibly confounded changes in expanded clonotypes.

The V gene's germline CDR1 is SGDLS and CDR2 YYNGEE. The CDR3 has 15 residues. Between the trimmed V and J ends, which lost 3 bases and 5 bases, there was a span of 15 bases. Together with a sample-barcoded 5' primer, a J-beta primer mix was included in a second PCR lasting about 7 to 12 cycles. Each single sample gave us at least 2.5 million CDR3-containing paired-end reads. TCRdb re-analysed the 5' RACE reads in MiXCR, keeping a single row per CDR3 protein. The data contain roughly 1.6 million distinct CDR3 sequences, 30% to 40% of them singletons. This clonotype was found a few times. Its antigen remains unknown. The donors, aged 6 to 90, were healthy Caucasians from Russia. The total RNA that was extracted per sample amounted to at least 5 micrograms.

Sequences were obtained from blood. The chain couples TRBV9 to TRBJ1-5; a weak D match, TRBD1 (5 bases). The TCR was taken from a woman aged 25 to 39 in good health. The CDR3 region has the DNA TGTGCCAGCAGCGGATCAGGGCGGTTCGATCAGCCCCAGCATTTT. This gives the protein CASSGSGRFDQPQHF.